What follows describes a single TCR beta chain. Its antigen is undetermined. Sequence data for DNA of cultured CD4+ T cells were generated by the Oncomine TCR Beta short-read assay. TCRdb re-analysed the PCR reads in MiXCR, keeping a single row per CDR3 protein. Here the sample spans nearly 15,000 distinct CDR3 sequences, over 50% being singletons. The data were taken from a study of vaccination and CD4 T cells after COVID-19. Treatment denoted: roughly ten-day PBMC culture with coronavirus spike peptide pools or control peptides (ViraFEST assay). J gave up 4 bases and V 2 bases, and 13 bases lay outside the gene matches. This CDR3 contains 17 residues. Germline CDR1 and CDR2: SNHLY and FYNNEI.

The chain joins TRBV2 to TRBJ2-5; 7 bases match TRBD2. Sequenced input: CD4+ T cells from blood, cultured in vitro. The origin of this receptor is a human donor who had recovered from COVID-19. The DNA of the CDR3 is TGTGCCAGCAGTGAACTCGGTAACGGGAGGTCTGGAGAGACCCAGTACTTC. Protein: CASSELGNGRSGETQYF.